The rows below give T cell receptor beta chains drawn from one sample of a study of blood T cell repertoires in COVID-19. The assay was immunoSEQ multiplex PCR, and TCRdb's table has in-frame clones only and misses some. Of roughly 41,000 clones listed, 88% are singletons. The sequencing input was peripheral blood. These receptors came from a human donor in a cohort sampled during active COVID-19. The CDR3 runs from the conserved cysteine through the conserved F or W.

j_gene	v_gene	CDR3aa
TRBJ1-1	TRBV30	CAWSVGGHTEAFF
TRBJ2-2	TRBV18	CASSRDRALTGELFF
TRBJ1-2	TRBV27	CASSLGPALDYGYTF
TRBJ2-7	TRBV30	CAWSTAVYEQYF
TRBJ2-3	TRBV4-1	CASSQSFSDITDTQYF
TRBJ2-1	TRBV6-1	CASSEIGWEEQFF
TRBJ2-7	TRBV30	CAWTAFGVGNRAFYEQYF
TRBJ1-2	TRBV12-5	CASGLNQGPGYTF
TRBJ2-7	TRBV6-5	CASSYSGLAGTDEQYF
TRBJ1-4	TRBV6-2/TRBV6-3	CASSYSRIRKLFF
TRBJ2-7	TRBV2	CASTLGLVVYEQYF
TRBJ2-7	TRBV7-2	CASSLAGLSYEQYF
TRBJ2-3	TRBV13	CASSPPGLATDTQYF
TRBJ2-1	TRBV5-3	CARSLDREQFF
TRBJ2-2	TRBV12-3/TRBV12-4	CASRPQGAGELFF
TRBJ2-1	TRBV9	CASSVAGRLAGSYNEQFF
TRBJ2-7	TRBV11-2	CASSLGGLPYEQYF
TRBJ1-2	TRBV6-5	CASRAGRGYTF
TRBJ2-1	TRBV27	CASSSPLGLAPHNEQFF
TRBJ2-4	TRBV9	CASSASGTGGNIQYF
TRBJ2-1	TRBV5-1	CASRRLAGDDEQFF
TRBJ1-1	TRBV13	CASSLDRSDTEAFF
TRBJ2-1	TRBV28	CASSPPGTSSYNEQFF